These 10 T cell receptor beta chains came from one sample sequenced in a study of blood T cell dynamics during melanoma immunotherapy. Data came from immunoSEQ multiplex PCR; TCRdb stores just in-frame clones and leaves some out. In the table there are some 12,000 clones, 80% to 85% of which are singletons. Described time point: week 3, after first cycle of checkpoint inhibitor. The sample was blood, taken from a patient treated with checkpoint blockade. The receptors originated from a human donor with melanoma.

CDR3 sequence reads: CASSSDGGGPKITDTQYF. CDR3 sequence (DNA): TGTGCCAGCAGCTCAGACGGGGGCGGCCCTAAGATCACAGATACGCAGTATTTT. The rearrangement joins TRBV7-2 to TRBJ2-3, with D tentatively TRBD1 or TRBD2 (6 bases each). V lost 4 bases, J lost 2 bases, and 22 bases lay in between. This CDR3 has 18 amino acids. Germline V gene lookup returns CDR1 SGHTA and CDR2 FQGNSA.

The rearrangement joins TRBV7-3 to TRBJ2-1; maybe TRBD1 (6 bases). Trimming pared 6 bases from V and 7 bases from J, leaving 13 bases between. The CDR3 extends over 13 amino acids. Germline V lookup: CDR1 SGHTA, CDR2 FQGTGA. Written as DNA, the CDR3 is TGTGCCAGCAGTTATATGGGGGCGAATGAGCAGTTCTTC. This sequence encodes CASSYMGANEQFF.

A few counts support this clone. The rearrangement uses TRBV12-5 and TRBJ1-5; 9 bases match TRBD1. The CDR3 has 15 residues. CDR1 and CDR2 (germline): LGHNT, FRNRAP. Trimming took 7 bases from V and 1 from J; bases not matched to a gene: 5. CDR3 DNA sequence: TGTGCTAGTGCCCGGACAGGGGTCAGCAATCAGCCCCAGCATTTT. This codes for CASARTGVSNQPQHF.

V and J are TRBV7-2 and TRBJ2-1; D is unclear. The CDR3 totals 12 residues. Germline V gives CDR1 SGHTA, CDR2 FQGNSA. V was clipped by 0 bases and J by 10 bases, with 7 bases between them. Here the CDR3 DNA reads TGTGCCAGCAGCTTAGCTCGTACCGAGCAGTTCTTC. This codes for CASSLARTEQFF.

CDR3 sequence reads: CASSQERVAEAFF. In nucleotides, the CDR3 is TGCGCCAGCAGCCAAGAACGGGTGGCTGAAGCTTTCTTT. The J gene is TRBJ1-1, the V gene TRBV4-3; D uncertain. Trimming left V 0 bases short and J 6 bases short, with 8 bases between. Per the germline V gene, CDR1 is LGHNA and CDR2 is YSLEER. CDR3 length: 13 residues.

Remarks on this clone: Germline and junction disagree at one end, which may indicate a read error. The chain couples TRBV7-3 to TRBJ1-2; 8 bases map to TRBD1. CDR1 and CDR2 (germline): SGHTA, FQGTGA. The CDR3 runs 14 residues. CDR3 nucleotide sequence: TGTGCCAGCAGCTTAGGAGGTGTAAGGACAGGGCTGGTGTTC. Protein product: CASSLGGVRTGLVF.

The chain recombines TRBV7-9 with TRBJ2-1; D is perhaps TRBD1 or TRBD2 (7 bases each). CDR3 size: 16 residues. Germline CDR1 SEHNR, CDR2 FQNEAQ (reference sequence). V gave up 3 bases and J gave up 7 bases, with 19 bases separating them. The CDR3 DNA reads TGTGCCAGCAGCTTGAGGTCAGGGGGGGCCGGGAATGAGCAGTTCTTC. This encodes CASSLRSGGAGNEQFF.

This clone has a handful of counts. The chain joins TRBV30 to TRBJ1-1, with D possibly TRBD1 on 5 matching bases. V was clipped by 0 bases and J by 2 bases, with 10 bases between them. This CDR3 has 14 amino acids. Germline CDR1 GTSNPN, CDR2 SVGIG (reference sequence). CDR3 in amino acids: CAWSVRGFNTEAFF. CDR3 in DNA: TGTGCCTGGAGTGTACGGGGGTTCAACACTGAAGCTTTCTTT.

J is TRBJ2-7 and V is TRBV5-5; weak D call: TRBD1 (5 bases). CDR3 length: 14 residues. Per germline, CDR1 SGHKS and CDR2 YYEKEE (reference sequence). V lost 4 bases and J 2 bases, leaving 13 bases between the germline ends. DNA for the CDR3: TGTGCCAGCAGCGCCCTGACAGTAGCCTACGAGCAGTACTTC. Its protein is CASSALTVAYEQYF.

This clone was seen a few times. The V gene is TRBV5-1, the J gene TRBJ2-7; 12 bases agree with TRBD1. The CDR3 spans 15 residues. Germline loops: CDR1 SGHRS, CDR2 YFSETQ. V lost 4 bases, J lost 5 bases, and 7 bases stayed unmatched. The CDR3 DNA reads as TGCGCCAGCAGCCTCCGGGACAGGGGGCGGGACGAGCAGTACTTC. It is translated as CASSLRDRGRDEQYF.